This is a list of T cell receptor beta chains from one sample in a study of blood T cell repertoires in COVID-19. Sequenced by immunoSEQ multiplex PCR; TCRdb stores in-frame clones only, minus some. The sample has 250,000 to 300,000 clones; roughly 84% are singletons. The sample was peripheral blood. The receptor source for this set is a man aged 55 to 69 with acute or convalescent COVID-19. Each CDR3 is given with its conserved first and last residue. The D gene is left open where the match is weak. Clone size is given for some rows only: seen once, a few or many times, or a class if the clone is expanded.

TRBV19,TRBD1,-,TRBJ1-2,CASSILTGAPFGYGYTF,TGTGCCAGTAGTATACTGACAGGGGCGCCTTTTGGCTATGGCTACACCTTC
TRBV12-3/TRBV12-4,-,-,TRBJ2-4,CASSFFGNIQYF,TGTGCCAGCAGTTTTTTCGGGAACATTCAGTACTTC
TRBV10-2,TRBD2,-,TRBJ2-2,CASGTSGNTGELFF,TGCGCCAGCGGAACTAGCGGAAACACCGGGGAGCTGTTTTTT
TRBV7-9,-,-,TRBJ2-5,CASSLTGSGETQYF,TGTGCCAGCAGCTTAACAGGGTCGGGAGAGACCCAGTACTTC
TRBV7-3,TRBD1,-,TRBJ2-5,CASSDGTGGPQETQYF,TGTGCCAGCAGCGATGGGACAGGGGGACCCCAAGAGACCCAGTACTTC
TRBV28,-,-,TRBJ2-4,CASSLTPNIQYF,TGTGCCAGCAGTTTAACTCCTAACATTCAGTACTTC
TRBV20-1,TRBD2,-,TRBJ2-1,CSANDLAGTYNEQFF,TGCAGTGCTAATGACCTAGCGGGGACCTACAATGAGCAGTTCTTC
TRBV6-4,-,-,TRBJ2-2,CASSDSTSGELFF,TGTGCCAGCAGTGACTCGACTAGCGGGGAGCTGTTTTTT
TRBV6-5,-,-,TRBJ1-1,CASSLYDTEAFF,TGTGCCAGCAGTCTTTATGACACTGAAGCTTTCTTT
TRBV12-3/TRBV12-4,-,-,TRBJ1-1,CASSPWTAGEAFF,TGTGCCAGCAGTCCTTGGACAGCGGGGGAAGCTTTCTTT
TRBV5-6,TRBD2,-,TRBJ2-7,CASSQQLSGRDSHEQYF,TGTGCCAGCAGCCAGCAGCTTAGCGGGAGGGACTCCCACGAGCAGTACTTC
TRBV7-3,-,-,TRBJ2-2,CASSFQGRTGELFF,TGTGCCAGCAGCTTCCAGGGAAGGACCGGGGAGCTGTTTTTT
TRBV29-1,-,-,TRBJ1-2,CSVDPRGEYGYTF,TGCAGCGTTGATCCCAGGGGAGAATATGGCTACACCTTC
TRBV28,-,-,TRBJ2-1,CASSLGQGKQFF,TGTGCCAGCAGCTTAGGGCAGGGCAAGCAGTTCTTC
TRBV27,TRBD1,-,TRBJ1-5,CASSSQGAYQPQHF,TGTGCCAGCAGTTCACAGGGGGCATATCAGCCCCAGCATTTT
TRBV2,TRBD1,-,TRBJ2-5,CASSAYRGGETQYF,TGTGCCAGCAGCGCTTACAGGGGCGGGGAGACCCAGTACTTC
TRBV3-1/TRBV3-2,-,-,TRBJ2-2,CASSQKGGTGELFF,TGTGCCAGCAGCCAAAAAGGGGGCACCGGGGAGCTGTTTTTT
TRBV7-9,TRBD2,-,TRBJ2-2,CASSLVAGGTTGELFF,TGTGCCAGCAGCTTAGTAGCGGGGGGCACCACCGGGGAGCTGTTTTTT
TRBV12-3/TRBV12-4,-,once,TRBJ2-2,CASSFSGELFF,TGTGCCAGCAGTTTCTCCGGGGAGCTGTTTTTT
TRBV9,-,few,TRBJ1-1,CASSVGHMNTEAFF,TGTGCCAGCAGCGTAGGGCACATGAACACTGAAGCTTTCTTT